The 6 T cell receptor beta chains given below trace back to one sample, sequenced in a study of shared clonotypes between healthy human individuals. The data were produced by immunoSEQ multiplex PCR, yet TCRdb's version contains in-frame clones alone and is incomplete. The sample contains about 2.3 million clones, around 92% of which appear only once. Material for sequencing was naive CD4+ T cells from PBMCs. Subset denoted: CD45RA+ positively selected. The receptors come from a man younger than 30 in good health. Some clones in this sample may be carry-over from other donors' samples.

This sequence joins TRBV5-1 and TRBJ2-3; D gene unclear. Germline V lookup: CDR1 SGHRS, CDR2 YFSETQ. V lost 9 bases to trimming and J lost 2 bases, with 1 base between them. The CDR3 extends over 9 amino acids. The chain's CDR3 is CAITDTQYF. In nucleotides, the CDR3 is TGCGCCATCACAGATACGCAGTATTTT.

This CDR3 reads CASSQYNRASTELFF. Written as DNA, the CDR3 is TGCGCCAGCAGCCAGTACAACAGGGCCTCCACGGAGCTGTTTTTT. This sequence joins TRBV4-1 and TRBJ2-2; possible D gene TRBD1, 6 bases. Germline CDR1 and CDR2: MGHRA and YSYEKL. V was clipped by 3 bases and J by 10 bases, with 18 bases between them. The CDR3 is made up of 15 amino acids.

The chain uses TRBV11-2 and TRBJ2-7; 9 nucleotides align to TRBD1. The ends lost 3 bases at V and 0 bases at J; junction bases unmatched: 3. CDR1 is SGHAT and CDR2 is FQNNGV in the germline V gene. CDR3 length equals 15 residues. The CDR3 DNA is TGTGCCAGCAGCTTTTCGACAGGGGGCTCCTACGAGCAGTACTTC. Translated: CASSFSTGGSYEQYF.

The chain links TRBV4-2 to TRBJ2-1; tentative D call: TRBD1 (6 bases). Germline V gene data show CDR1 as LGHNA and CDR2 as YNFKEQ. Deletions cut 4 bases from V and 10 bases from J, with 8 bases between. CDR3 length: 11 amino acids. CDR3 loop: CASSLGTEQFF. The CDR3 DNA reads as TGTGCCAGCAGCCTTGGGACAGAGCAGTTCTTC.

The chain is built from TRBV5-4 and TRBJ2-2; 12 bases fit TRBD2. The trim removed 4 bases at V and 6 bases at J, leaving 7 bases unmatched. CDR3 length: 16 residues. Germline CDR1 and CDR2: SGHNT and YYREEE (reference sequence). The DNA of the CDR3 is TGTGCCAGCAGCCCACGACTAGCGGGAGCTCCCGGGGAGCTGTTTTTT. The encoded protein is CASSPRLAGAPGELFF.

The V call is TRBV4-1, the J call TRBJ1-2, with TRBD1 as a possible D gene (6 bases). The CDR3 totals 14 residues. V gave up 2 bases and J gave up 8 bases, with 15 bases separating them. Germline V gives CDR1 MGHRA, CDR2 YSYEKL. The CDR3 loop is CASSQPGQLRGYTF. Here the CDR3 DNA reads TGCGCCAGCAGCCAACCCGGACAGCTACGGGGCTACACCTTC.